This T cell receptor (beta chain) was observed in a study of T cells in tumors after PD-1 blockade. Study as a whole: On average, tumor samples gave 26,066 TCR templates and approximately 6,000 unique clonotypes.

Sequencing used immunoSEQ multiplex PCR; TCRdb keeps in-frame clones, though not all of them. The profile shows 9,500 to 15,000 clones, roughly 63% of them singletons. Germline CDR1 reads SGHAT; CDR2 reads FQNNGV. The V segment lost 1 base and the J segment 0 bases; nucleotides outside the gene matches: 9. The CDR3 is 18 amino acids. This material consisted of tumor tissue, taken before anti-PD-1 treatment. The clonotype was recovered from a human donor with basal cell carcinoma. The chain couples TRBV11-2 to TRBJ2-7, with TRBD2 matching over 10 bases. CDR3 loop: CASSLGSGGAGSSYEQYF. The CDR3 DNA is TGTGCCAGCAGCTTAGGAAGCGGGGGGGCCGGTAGCTCCTACGAGCAGTACTTC.